This TCR beta chain stems from a study of a mutant IDH1 vaccine in newly diagnosed glioma. About the study: Vaccination followed radiotherapy alone by 4-6 weeks, or accompanied temozolomide cycles. An approximately 62% male, approximately 38% female split and a mean age of approximately 38 years characterized treated patients.

This clone was picked up a small number of times. What it recognizes is unknown. The sample contains more than one DNA sequence encoding this CDR3. CDR1 and CDR2 (germline): SGHRS, YFSETQ. The CDR3 runs to 15 residues. V shed 0 bases and J shed 6 bases, with 12 bases lying between them. As for time point: week 11, during vaccination. A single vaccine dose contained 300 ug of mutant IDH1 20-mer peptide, and topical imiquimod was used with it. Using immunoSEQ multiplex PCR, the repertoire was profiled, and TCRdb retains in-frame clones only, with some absent. Altogether over 55,000 clones are present, roughly 90% being singletons, with the ten largest covering 1.5% to 2.5%. Findings and limits, study-wide: Among patients, roughly 93% showed immune responses induced by the vaccine.

The source of this sequence is a man in his forties with glioma. This sequence joins TRBV5-1 and TRBJ2-2, with a tentative D call TRBD2 (6 bases). Sequenced here: PBMCs, sampled from a glioma patient whose treatment included an IDH1 peptide vaccine. CDR3 residues: CASSLAQGGAGELFF. The DNA for the CDR3 is TGCGCCAGCAGCTTGGCGCAGGGAGGAGCCGGGGAGCTGTTTTTT.